The sequence of this T cell receptor beta chain was determined in a study of cytomegalovirus exposure and HLA in healthy donors (dated by TCRdb to the late 2010s). Describing the broader study: An earlier analysis of approximately 640 of the donors reported approximately 270 Gb of sequence data and 120 million or so unique TCR beta sequences from 150 million to 200 million T cells. The study combined high-throughput TCR immunosequencing, statistical association of individual TCRs with disease status, and machine learning to predict cytomegalovirus infection status. Among several hundred genotyped donors of the cohort, an average of around 250,000 unique TCR beta nucleotide sequences was sequenced per donor, of which 15% to 20% were non-productive. All discovery cohort repertoires had been generated using a single sequencing platform. About 280 gigabases of sequencing data and 91 million or so unique TCR sequences made up an early release that covered nearly 650 HLA-typed donors. Donor age, sex, ethnicity and CMV serostatus were compiled together with the repertoire data. A later genetic analysis took genome-wide SNP genotypes for about three fifths of the 666 donors and used that subset as a discovery cohort. Along with the roughly 610-subject first cohort, a separate validation cohort of approximately 110 different subjects was used. HLA typing covered class I and class II loci at four-digit resolution. Roughly five DR-DQ haplotypes were treated as single units for association and clustering because of strong linkage in the cohort. The number of typed donors differed by locus: roughly 629-630 for A, B, C, DRB1 and DQB1; approximately 520 for DQA1; 606 for DPA1; and 450 to 480 for DPB1. A later analysis re-analyzed previously published TCR beta repertoires from 650 to 800 donors and added high-resolution HLA genotyping to study TCR occurrence patterns. An earlier analysis of several hundred of the donors used high-throughput TCR beta sequencing to judge whether each TCR beta V gene segment behaved as functional or pseudogenic. The study aimed to test whether signatures of past pathogen exposure could be identified by cataloging public T cell receptors. The study used immunosequencing to profile the T cell repertoires of approximately 650 subjects and linked those repertoires to cytomegalovirus serostatus. Of the 300 to 500 genotyped donors, over 80% were placed in the genetic ancestry cluster associated with self-reported Caucasian donors. The later analysis used no new phenotypic data to find candidate immune exposures, relying instead on TCR beta sequences and their occurrence across donors.

In total, 666 healthy bone marrow donors made up the cohort. At the time of sampling, all cohort members were nominally healthy, though unrecorded immune exposures were likely present. The donor was CMV seronegative and belonged to the group of 320 or so seronegative cohort members. A peripheral blood sample was collected from each donor, and TCR beta sequencing was performed on peripheral blood mononuclear cells. The Qiagen DNeasy Blood Extraction Kit was used to extract genomic DNA from the blood cell samples. Comments on this clone: Its antigen specificity is not known. One base away there is no much larger clone; base qualities are not given.

Trimming removed 3 bases from V and 4 bases from J; the gene matches leave 6 bases unexplained. The CDR3, cysteine through phenylalanine, is 15 amino acids long. The retained sequence is limited to the CDR3, 45 bases, with the frame set at the first base. The germline V gene specifies MDHEN as CDR1 and SYDVKM as CDR2. General study outcomes and caveats: The authors suggested that the approach could potentially be generalized to other disease states and immunological phenotypes. A further reported finding was that TCR beta sequences accurately predicted the HLA-A and HLA-B alleles for most subjects in the first cohort. Compared with the approximately 670-donor mean, donors in an Asian-associated ancestry cluster had fewer N-insertions in productive TCRs, according to a later genetic analysis. A later analysis found that TCR association rates varied across HLA loci, with DRB1 alleles showing the most associated TCRs and HLA-C alleles the fewest. In a later analysis, several top co-occurrence clusters were reported to appear linked to parvovirus B19, influenza, CMV and Epstein-Barr virus. V-gene and J-gene trimming of TCR beta chains was associated with a missense DCLRE1C variant in a later genetic analysis, and the association was replicated in an independent cohort. In a later analysis, HLA-associated TCR beta chains showed more clonal expansion and lower generation probabilities than non-associated chains that were equally common. The earlier analysis of about 600 of the donors excluded fewer than 20 rarely observed V segments, including chromosome 9 orphons, because counts were too low. An earlier analysis of several hundred of the donors showed that most TCR beta V segments appeared in productive rearrangements either about 90% or about 30% of the time, which broadly matched IMGT annotations. When HLA alleles, especially DR and DQ, strongly co-occurred, attributing TCR associations to individual alleles was difficult. In the study, approximately 150 TCR beta chains were listed as associated with cytomegalovirus. Because HLA typing was unavailable for some donors at each locus, only the typed subset was used in association tests. Immune exposure information for the cohort was limited to CMV serostatus. Cytomegalovirus status was reported to be diagnosed by the classifier with high specificity and sensitivity in both the original and validation cohorts. Specific HLA alleles were associated with 16,951 TCR beta sequences at a false discovery rate of 0.05 in a later analysis. Across donors, most TCR sequences were observed very rarely, whereas some public TCRs were present in many individuals. Because the 87-base-pair reads could not distinguish some IMGT-functional V segments, including TRBV6-2 and TRBV6-3, those segments were excluded. Linkage disequilibrium might explain the correlated functional status among segregating V segments, but an unknown experimental factor could not be excluded. Roughly uniform sequencing depth across donors was assumed in presence/absence analyses, although this assumption may not hold. In vitro tests confirmed that a few of the cytomegalovirus-associated TCR beta chains recognize cytomegalovirus antigens. In this cohort, only TCR beta chains were sequenced, and detectable features were limited by the absence of alpha or paired-chain data. According to a later analysis, most CMV-associated TCR beta chains appeared to be HLA-restricted, and the HLA associations seemed to be driven largely by CMV exposure. A cluster of highly shared sequence variants was judged likely to be a technical artifact of the sequencing pipeline.

Library prep was done by the immunoSEQ multiplex PCR assay. For the multiplex PCR, a mixture combining 60 forward primers for TCR Vbeta segments and 13 reverse primers for TCR Jbeta segments was used. The CDR3 region of rearranged TCR beta genes was amplified from genomic DNA by a multiplex PCR assay. The Illumina HiSeq System was used to sequence the amplified TCR beta libraries as 87-base-pair reads. The source study handled its data this way. A later analysis tallied 75 million to 95 million unique TCR beta chains across the 666 repertoires, and around 10 million of those chains were shared by two or more donors. Raw reads were error-corrected and collapsed into unique sequences with a nearest-neighbor algorithm that merged closely related sequences to remove PCR and sequencing errors. Alignment of CDR3 sequences to IMGT reference sequences was used to assign V, D and J gene segments. For a sequence to be retained, at least a six-nucleotide match to both a V gene segment and a J gene segment was required. Rearrangements were called productive when the CDR3 lacked stop codons and stayed in frame with V and J; all others were non-productive. CDR3 was defined according to IMGT convention as the region running from the second conserved V-encoded cysteine to the conserved J-encoded phenylalanine. Sequences without an unambiguous match to a single V gene segment were excluded from the earlier analysis of several hundred of the donors. In an earlier analysis of several hundred of the donors, V segments were called functional above 56.7% productive rearrangements and were called segregating when the between-donor standard deviation exceeded 5%. A statistical classification framework was developed to diagnose cytomegalovirus status using the catalog of TCR beta chain sequences. In a later analysis, V and J genes were assigned by comparing TCR nucleotide sequences against IMGT/GENE-DB human TR gene sequences. The TCRdist pipeline was used in a later analysis to assign CDR3 sequences and most-parsimonious VDJ recombination scenarios. A later analysis defined each TCR beta chain by its CDR3 amino acid sequence plus V-gene family, and excluded reads lacking a unique V-gene family. To address suspected cross-contamination and a sequencing artifact, a later analysis removed around 590 highly shared, low-generation-probability nucleotide sequences. In a later analysis, a clonal expansion index for each public chain was calculated from normalized within-repertoire ranks of inferred template counts. In a later analysis, generation probabilities were computed using a VDJ recombination model fitted to out-of-frame rearrangements, and the results were checked against IGoR. In a later analysis, hypergeometric tests were used to score TCR-TCR, TCR-HLA and TCR-CMV co-occurrence, with a repertoire-size bias correction applied to TCR pairs. A later analysis estimated false discovery rates by permuting HLA or CMV assignments 20 times. In a later analysis, co-occurring TCRs were grouped using DBSCAN, with TCRdist sequence similarity added in when clustering inside HLA-allele-positive subsets. Repertoires with fewer than 30,000 or more than 120,000 public chains were left out of co-occurrence clustering, as were about 5 repertoires with anomalous nucleotide sharing. The table comes from immuneACCESS by way of TCRdb, which keeps in-frame sequences with V and J called. Part of the clones is missing from these tables; in studies checked, under half for an unresolved V gene and the rest for unknown reasons. The DNA gave D and trimming, while V, J and clone size come from that table. The table for this sample lists around 130,000 clones; about 86% of them were counted only once. Around 0.7% of the sample is held by the ten biggest clonotypes.

Sequencing used PBMCs. The V and J genes are TRBV28 and TRBJ2-5; TRBD2 fits 9 bases in the junction. This sequence was found in a man younger than 35 in good health and CMV-seronegative. The DNA sequence is given as TGTGCCAGCAGTTTTCTGGCGGGGGGGAGAGAGACCCAGTACTTC. Its amino acids are CASSFLAGGRETQYF.